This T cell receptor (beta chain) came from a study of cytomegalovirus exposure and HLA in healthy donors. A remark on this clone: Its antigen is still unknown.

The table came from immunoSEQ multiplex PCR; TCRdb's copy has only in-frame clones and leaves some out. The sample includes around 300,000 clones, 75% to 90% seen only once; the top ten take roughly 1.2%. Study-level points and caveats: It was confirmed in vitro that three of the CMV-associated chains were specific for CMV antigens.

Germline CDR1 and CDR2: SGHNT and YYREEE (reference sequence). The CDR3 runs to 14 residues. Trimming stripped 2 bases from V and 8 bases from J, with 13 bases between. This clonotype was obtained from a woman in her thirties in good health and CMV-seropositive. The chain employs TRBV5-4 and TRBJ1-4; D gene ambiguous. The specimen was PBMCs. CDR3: CASSFYLGSEKLFF. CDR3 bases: TGTGCCAGCAGCTTTTATCTAGGGTCGGAAAAACTGTTTTTT.